This record covers a single TCR beta chain. Donors were grouped by their self-reported clinical history. The data are from a study of blood T cell repertoires in COVID-19. About the study: Some COVID-19 samples were acute and others convalescent; all came from the United States, Italy and Spain. T cells, B-cell-depleted T cells, or PBMCs provided the cDNA or gDNA that served as material.

In the source study's methods: The authors estimated nucleated cell counts from reference gene primer amplification. Using immunoSEQ multiplex PCR, the repertoire was profiled, and TCRdb retains in-frame clones only, with some absent. The V and J calls and clone size are taken from that table; D and trimming were inferred from the DNA. This sample has 250,000 to 300,000 clones, with 84% found just once. Germline CDR1 MNHEY, CDR2 SVGAGI. Unmatched junction bases numbered 3, after V lost 2 bases and J lost 3 bases. CDR3 size: 14 residues. The V call is TRBV6-5, the J call TRBJ2-5; 7 nucleotides align to TRBD1. Sequenced input: PBMCs or T cells enriched from blood (not recorded which). This clonotype was obtained from a man younger than 40 with acute COVID-19. The CDR3, as DNA: TGTGCCAGCAGTTACGTGGGACAGAAAGAGACCCAGTACTTC. Protein: CASSYVGQKETQYF.